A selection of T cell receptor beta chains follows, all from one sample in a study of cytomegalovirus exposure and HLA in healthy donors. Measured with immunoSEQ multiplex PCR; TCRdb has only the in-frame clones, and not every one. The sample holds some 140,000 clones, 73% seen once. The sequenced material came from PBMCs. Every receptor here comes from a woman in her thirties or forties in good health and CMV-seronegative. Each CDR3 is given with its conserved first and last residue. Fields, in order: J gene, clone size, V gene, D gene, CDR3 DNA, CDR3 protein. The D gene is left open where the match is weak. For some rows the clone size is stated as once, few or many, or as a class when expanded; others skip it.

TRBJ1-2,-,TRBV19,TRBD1,TGTGCCAGTAGTATAGACCGGACAGGGACCTATGGCTACACCTTC,CASSIDRTGTYGYTF
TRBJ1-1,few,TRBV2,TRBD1,TGTGCCAGCAGTGAAGACAGGGGGTGGGTCACTGAAGCTTTCTTT,CASSEDRGWVTEAFF
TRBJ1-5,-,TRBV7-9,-,TGTGCCAGCAGCAAAGGAGCTAATCAGCCCCAGCATTTT,CASSKGANQPQHF
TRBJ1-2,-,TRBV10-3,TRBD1,TGTGCCACCCCCGGGACAGGGGCGAATGGCTACACCTTC,CATPGTGANGYTF
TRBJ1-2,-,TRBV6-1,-,TGTGCCAGCACGACTTCCTGGGACTATGGCTACACCTTC,CASTTSWDYGYTF
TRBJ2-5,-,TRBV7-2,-,TGTGCCAGCAGCCACGGATGGGGCAAGGACCAAGAGACCCAGTACTTC,CASSHGWGKDQETQYF
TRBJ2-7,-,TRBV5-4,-,TGTGCCAGCAGCACCGAAGGCAGGGGCTCGCAGTACTTC,CASSTEGRGSQYF
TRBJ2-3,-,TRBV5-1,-,TGCGCCAGCAGCTCTACAGGGAACGCAGATACGCAGTATTTT,CASSSTGNADTQYF
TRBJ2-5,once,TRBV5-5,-,TGTGCCAGCAGCTCTTCAGGGCAAGGAGAGACCCAGTACTTC,CASSSSGQGETQYF
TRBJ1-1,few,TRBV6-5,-,TGTGCCAGCAGAGACCCCAGGGGTGTGACTGAAGCTTTCTTT,CASRDPRGVTEAFF
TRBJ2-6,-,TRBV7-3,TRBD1,TGTGCCAGCAGCTTAGACAGGGTAGTCTCTGGGGCCAACGTCCTGACTTTC,CASSLDRVVSGANVLTF
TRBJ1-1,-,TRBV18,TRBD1,TGTGCCAGCTCACGACAGGGACCCAACACTGAAGCTTTCTTT,CASSRQGPNTEAFF
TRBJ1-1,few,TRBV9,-,TGTGCCAGCAGCGTAGGGCCCAACACTGAAGCTTTCTTT,CASSVGPNTEAFF
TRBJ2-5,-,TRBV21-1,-,TGTGCCAGCAGCAAATTGGGGGGGTTCGAACAAGAGACCCAGTACTTC,CASSKLGGFEQETQYF
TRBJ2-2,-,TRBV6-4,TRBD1,TGTGCCAGCAGAGAACAGGGGGCAAGTCCTGGGGAGCTGTTTTTT,CASREQGASPGELFF
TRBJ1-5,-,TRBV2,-,TGTGCCAGCAGTGTTGAATCAGGGGATCAGCCCCAGCATTTT,CASSVESGDQPQHF
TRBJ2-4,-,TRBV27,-,TGTGCCAGCAGTCTTTCGGGACAAACATATTTTAAAAACATTCAGTACTTC,CASSLSGQTYFKNIQYF